This paragraph reports one T cell receptor beta chain. Its matching antigen is unknown. V was cut by 4 bases and J by 9 bases, with 9 bases left in between. The germline CDR1 and CDR2 sequences are SGHNT and YENEEA. The CDR3 totals 12 residues. Profiled with immunoSEQ multiplex PCR; TCRdb holds only in-frame clones, not every one. The table lists 2 million to 2.5 million clones, approximately 95% of them singletons, with around 0.13% in the top ten. The sample belongs to a study of shared clonotypes between healthy human individuals. It was into CD45RA+ naive and CD45RA-negative memory subsets that the CD4+ cells were split. Study outcomes and limitations: It was observed that around 5% of naive CD4 clonotypes were shared across a handful of donors. Represented diversity, genetic and exposure-history alike, was limited by few donors.

The sequence came from a man younger than 30 in good health. The rearrangement joins TRBV11-3 to TRBJ2-2; tentatively, D is TRBD2 (6 bases). Sequences were obtained from naive CD4+ T cells sorted from blood. Indicated subset: CD45RA+ positively selected. CDR3 sequence (DNA): TGTGCCAGCAGCTCCAGCGGGTGGGAGCTGTTTTTT. Its protein product is CASSSSGWELFF.